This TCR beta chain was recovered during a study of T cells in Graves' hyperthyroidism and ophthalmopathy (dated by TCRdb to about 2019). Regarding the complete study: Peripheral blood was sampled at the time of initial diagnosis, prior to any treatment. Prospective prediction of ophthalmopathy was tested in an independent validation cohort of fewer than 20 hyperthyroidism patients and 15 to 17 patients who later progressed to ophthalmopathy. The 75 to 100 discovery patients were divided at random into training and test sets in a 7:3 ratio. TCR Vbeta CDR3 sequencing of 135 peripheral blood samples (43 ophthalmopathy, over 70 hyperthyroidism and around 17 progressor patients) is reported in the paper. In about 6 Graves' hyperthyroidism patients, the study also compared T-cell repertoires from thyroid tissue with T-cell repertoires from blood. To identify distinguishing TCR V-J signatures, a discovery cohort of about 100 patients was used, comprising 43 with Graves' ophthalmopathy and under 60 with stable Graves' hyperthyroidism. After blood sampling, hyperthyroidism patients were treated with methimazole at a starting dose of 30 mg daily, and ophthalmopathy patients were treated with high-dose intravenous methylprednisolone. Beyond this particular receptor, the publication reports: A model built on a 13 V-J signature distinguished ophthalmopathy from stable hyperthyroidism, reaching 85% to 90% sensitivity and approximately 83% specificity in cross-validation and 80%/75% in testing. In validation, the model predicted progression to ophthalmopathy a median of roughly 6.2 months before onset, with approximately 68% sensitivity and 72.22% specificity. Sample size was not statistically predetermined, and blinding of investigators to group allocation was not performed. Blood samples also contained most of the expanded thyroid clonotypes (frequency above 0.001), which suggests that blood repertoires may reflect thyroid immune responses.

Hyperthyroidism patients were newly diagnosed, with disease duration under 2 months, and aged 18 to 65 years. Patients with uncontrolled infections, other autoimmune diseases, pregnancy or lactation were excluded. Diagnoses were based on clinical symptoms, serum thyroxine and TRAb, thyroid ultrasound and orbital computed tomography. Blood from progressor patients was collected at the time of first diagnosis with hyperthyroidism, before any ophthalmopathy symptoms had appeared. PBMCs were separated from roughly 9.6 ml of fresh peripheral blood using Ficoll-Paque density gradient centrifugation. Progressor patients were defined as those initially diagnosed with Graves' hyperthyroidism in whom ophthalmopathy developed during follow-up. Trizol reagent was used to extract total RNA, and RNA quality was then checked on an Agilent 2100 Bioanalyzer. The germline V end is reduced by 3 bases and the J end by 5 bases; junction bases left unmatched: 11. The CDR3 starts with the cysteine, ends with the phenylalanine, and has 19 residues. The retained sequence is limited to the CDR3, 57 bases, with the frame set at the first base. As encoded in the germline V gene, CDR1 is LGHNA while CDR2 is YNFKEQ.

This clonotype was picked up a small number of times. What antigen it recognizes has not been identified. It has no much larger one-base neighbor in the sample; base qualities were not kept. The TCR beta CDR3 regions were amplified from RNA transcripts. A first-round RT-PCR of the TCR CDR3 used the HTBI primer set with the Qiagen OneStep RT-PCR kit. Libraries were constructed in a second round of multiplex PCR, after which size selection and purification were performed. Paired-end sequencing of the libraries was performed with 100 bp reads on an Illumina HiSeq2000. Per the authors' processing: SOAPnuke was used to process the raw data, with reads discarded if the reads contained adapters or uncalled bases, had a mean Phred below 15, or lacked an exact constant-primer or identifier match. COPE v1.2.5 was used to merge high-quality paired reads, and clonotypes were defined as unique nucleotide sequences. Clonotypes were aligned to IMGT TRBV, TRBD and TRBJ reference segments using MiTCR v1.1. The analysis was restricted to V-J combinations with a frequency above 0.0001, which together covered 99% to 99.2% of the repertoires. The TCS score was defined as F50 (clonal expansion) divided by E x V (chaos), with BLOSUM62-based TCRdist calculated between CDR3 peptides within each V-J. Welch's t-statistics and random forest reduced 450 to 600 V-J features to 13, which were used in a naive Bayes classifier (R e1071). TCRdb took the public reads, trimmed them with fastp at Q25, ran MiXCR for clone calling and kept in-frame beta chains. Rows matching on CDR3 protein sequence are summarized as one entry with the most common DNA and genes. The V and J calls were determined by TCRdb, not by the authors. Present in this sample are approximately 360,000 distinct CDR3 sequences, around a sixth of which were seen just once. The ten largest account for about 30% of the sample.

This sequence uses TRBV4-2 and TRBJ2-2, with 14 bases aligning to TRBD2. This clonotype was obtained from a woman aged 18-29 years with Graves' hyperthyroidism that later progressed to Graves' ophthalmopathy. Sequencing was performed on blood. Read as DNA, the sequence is TGTGCCAGCAGCCAGGGACTAGCGGGAGTCTTTTTTAGTACCGGGGAGCTGTTTTTT. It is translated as CASSQGLAGVFFSTGELFF.